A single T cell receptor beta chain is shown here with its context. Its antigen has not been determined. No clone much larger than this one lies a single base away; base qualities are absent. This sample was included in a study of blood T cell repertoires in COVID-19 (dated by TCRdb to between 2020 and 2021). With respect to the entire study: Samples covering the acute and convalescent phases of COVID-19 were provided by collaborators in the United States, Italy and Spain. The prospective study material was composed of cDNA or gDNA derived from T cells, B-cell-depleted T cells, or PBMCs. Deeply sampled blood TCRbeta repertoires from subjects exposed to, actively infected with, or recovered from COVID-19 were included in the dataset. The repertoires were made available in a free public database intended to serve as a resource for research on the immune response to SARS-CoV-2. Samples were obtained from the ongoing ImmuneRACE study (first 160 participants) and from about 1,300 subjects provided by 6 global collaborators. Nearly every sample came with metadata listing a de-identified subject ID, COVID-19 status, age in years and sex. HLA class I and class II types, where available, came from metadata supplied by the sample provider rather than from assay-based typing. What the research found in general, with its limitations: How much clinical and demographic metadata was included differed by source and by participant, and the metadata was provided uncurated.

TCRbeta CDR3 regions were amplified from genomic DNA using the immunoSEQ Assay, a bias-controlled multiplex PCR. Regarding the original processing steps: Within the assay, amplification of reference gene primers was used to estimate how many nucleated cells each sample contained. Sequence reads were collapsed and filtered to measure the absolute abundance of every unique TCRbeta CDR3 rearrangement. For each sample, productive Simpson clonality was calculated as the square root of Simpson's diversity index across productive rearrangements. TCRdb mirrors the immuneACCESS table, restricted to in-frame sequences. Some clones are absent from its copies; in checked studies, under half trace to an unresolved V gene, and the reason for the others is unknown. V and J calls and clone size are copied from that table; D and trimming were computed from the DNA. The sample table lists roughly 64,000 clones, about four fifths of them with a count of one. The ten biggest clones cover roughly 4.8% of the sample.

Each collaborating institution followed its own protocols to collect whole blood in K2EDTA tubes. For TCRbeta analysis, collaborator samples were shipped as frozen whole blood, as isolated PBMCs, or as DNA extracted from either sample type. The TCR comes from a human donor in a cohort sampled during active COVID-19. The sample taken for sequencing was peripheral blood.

The nucleotide sequence is given as TGTGCCAGTAGTTTTCAGGGCTTGGATTCACCCCTCCACTTT. Translated, this is CASSFQGLDSPLHF. Recombination linked TRBV19 to TRBJ1-6; 5 matching bases give a weak D call of TRBD1. Trimming at the junction amounts to 5 bases on V and 8 bases on J, and the germline ends lie 13 bases apart. The CDR3 contains 14 residues, cysteine and phenylalanine counted. The CDR3 DNA has 42 bases and is translated from base 1. CDR1 and CDR2 are read off the germline V gene (reference sequence) as LNHDA and SQIVND.